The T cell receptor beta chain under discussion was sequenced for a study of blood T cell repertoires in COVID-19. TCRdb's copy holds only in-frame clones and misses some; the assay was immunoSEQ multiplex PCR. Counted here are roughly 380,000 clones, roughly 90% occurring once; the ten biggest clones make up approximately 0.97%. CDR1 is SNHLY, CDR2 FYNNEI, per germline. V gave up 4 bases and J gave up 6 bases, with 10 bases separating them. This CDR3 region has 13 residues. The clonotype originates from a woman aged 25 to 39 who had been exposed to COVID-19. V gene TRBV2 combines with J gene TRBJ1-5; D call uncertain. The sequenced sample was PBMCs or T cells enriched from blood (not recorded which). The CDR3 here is CASSVPGAQPQHF. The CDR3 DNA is TGTGCCAGCAGTGTGCCAGGCGCTCAGCCCCAGCATTTT.